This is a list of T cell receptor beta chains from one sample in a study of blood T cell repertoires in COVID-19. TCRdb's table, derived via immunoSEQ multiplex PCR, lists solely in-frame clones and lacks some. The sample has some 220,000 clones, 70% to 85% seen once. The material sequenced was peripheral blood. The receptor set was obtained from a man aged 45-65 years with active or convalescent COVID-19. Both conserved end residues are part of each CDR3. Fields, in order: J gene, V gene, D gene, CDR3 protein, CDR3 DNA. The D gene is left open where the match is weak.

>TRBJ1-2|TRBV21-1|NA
CASSTGTGWGPYGYTF
TGTGCCAGCAGCACGGGGACAGGGTGGGGACCCTATGGCTACACCTTC
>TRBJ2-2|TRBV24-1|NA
CATRPRGNTGELFF
TGTGCCACCAGGCCCCGGGGGAACACCGGGGAGCTGTTTTTT
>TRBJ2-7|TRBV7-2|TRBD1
CASSLERQGTYEQYF
TGTGCCAGCAGCTTAGAGAGACAGGGTACATACGAGCAGTACTTC
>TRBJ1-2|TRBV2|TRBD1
CASSEGTGVSRYGYTF
TGTGCCAGCAGTGAAGGGACAGGGGTTTCTCGGTATGGCTACACCTTC
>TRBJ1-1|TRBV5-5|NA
CASSLGGGSGMNTEAFF
TGTGCCAGCAGCTTGGGCGGGGGATCGGGAATGAACACTGAAGCTTTCTTT
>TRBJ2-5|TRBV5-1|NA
CASSPTWETQYF
TGCGCCAGCAGCCCGACATGGGAGACCCAGTACTTC
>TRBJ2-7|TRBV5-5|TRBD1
CASSSQGVIYEQYF
TGTGCCAGCAGCTCGCAGGGGGTTATCTACGAGCAGTACTTC
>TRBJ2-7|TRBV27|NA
CASSLNSDYEQYF
TGTGCCAGCAGTTTAAACAGTGATTACGAGCAGTACTTC
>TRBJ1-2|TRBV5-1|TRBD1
CASSFFRTGLRYGYTF
TGCGCCAGCAGCTTTTTCAGGACAGGACTACGCTATGGCTACACCTTC
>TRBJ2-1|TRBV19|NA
CASSIDHGRGFNNEQFF
TGTGCCAGTAGTATAGATCACGGGAGAGGCTTTAACAATGAGCAGTTCTTC
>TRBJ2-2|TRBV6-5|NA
CASTERYTGELFF
TGTGCCAGCACAGAACGCTACACCGGGGAGCTGTTTTTT
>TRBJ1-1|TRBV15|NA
CATSSGLKAFF
TGTGCCACCAGCAGTGGGCTGAAAGCTTTCTTT
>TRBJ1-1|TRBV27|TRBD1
CASSLHGTGGHTEAFF
TGTGCCAGCAGTTTGCACGGGACAGGGGGCCACACTGAAGCTTTCTTT
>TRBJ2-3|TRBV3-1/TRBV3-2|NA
CASSQRSGSSTDTQYF
TGTGCCAGCAGCCAAAGGTCCGGGTCTAGCACAGATACGCAGTATTTT
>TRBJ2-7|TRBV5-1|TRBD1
CASRGQGGTYEQYF
TGCGCCAGCCGGGGACAGGGTGGAACGTACGAGCAGTACTTC
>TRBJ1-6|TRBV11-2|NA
CASSPAGGHSPLHF
TGTGCCAGCAGCCCTGCGGGGGGTCATTCACCCCTCCACTTT
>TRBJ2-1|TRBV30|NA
CAWGHYSGGEQFF
TGTGCCTGGGGACACTATAGCGGAGGTGAGCAGTTCTTC
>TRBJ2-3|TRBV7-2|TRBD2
CASSLATGLAGGRTDTQYF
TGTGCCAGCAGCTTAGCGACAGGACTAGCGGGAGGGCGCACAGATACGCAGTATTTT